These 7 T cell receptor beta chains originate from one sample sequenced in a study of control samples from healthy donors and cancer patients. Method: immunoSEQ multiplex PCR; TCRdb's copy keeps in-frame clones and lacks some. This repertoire shows 85,000 to 90,000 clones, 85% to 90% found once; its top ten account for over 8.5%. The sequencing sample was made of PBMCs. These receptors were taken from a woman in her fifties or sixties with colorectal cancer.

The rearrangement joins TRBV2 to TRBJ1-5, with TRBD1 matching over 12 bases. In germline, CDR1 is SNHLY, CDR2 FYNNEI. Trimming removed 8 bases from V and 0 bases from J; junction bases left unmatched: 8. The CDR3 sequence is 17 residues long. As DNA, the CDR3 is TGTGCCAGCGACGGGACAGGGGGCTATTATAGCAATCAGCCCCAGCATTTT. Protein sequence: CASDGTGGYYSNQPQHF.

The chain has TRBV27 and TRBJ1-2; 11 bases map to TRBD1. V shed 4 bases and J 8 bases; nucleotides not matched to a gene: 3. CDR3 length: 13 amino acids. The V gene's germline CDR1 is MNHEY and CDR2 SMNVEV (reference sequence). CDR3 in amino acids: CASSSWDRGGYTF. CDR3 sequence (DNA): TGTGCCAGCAGTTCCTGGGACAGGGGGGGCTACACCTTC.

In this sample, this clone turned up a few times. J is TRBJ2-4 and V is TRBV7-5; the D segment call TRBD2 is taken from the table without a DNA check. TRBV7-5 has pseudogene status. This CDR3 contains 19 residues. For the CDR3, the DNA is TGTGCCAGAAGCCGTGGGAGGGGCCAGCCCTCCCGGGCCAAAAACATTCAGTACTTC. This codes for CARSRGRGQPSRAKNIQYF.

The V gene is TRBV6-4, the J gene TRBJ1-4, with D hard to call. From germline, CDR1 is MRHNA and CDR2 SNTAGT. V lost 6 bases and J lost 6, with 17 bases in between. This CDR3 has 15 residues. The CDR3 here is CASRIPAVPHEKLFF. The CDR3 bases are TGTGCCAGCAGAATACCAGCGGTTCCCCATGAAAAACTGTTTTTT.

The rearrangement joins TRBV28 to TRBJ1-3; D is unresolved. The V gene lost 3 bases and the J gene lost 1 base, with 10 bases spanning the gap. The CDR3 consists of 15 residues. The V gene's germline CDR1 is MDHEN and CDR2 SYDVKM. As DNA, the CDR3 is TGTGCCAGCAGTTTCCAGGAAGTGTCTGGAAACACCATATATTTT. Amino acids: CASSFQEVSGNTIYF.

This chain uses TRBV7-2 with TRBJ2-2; maybe TRBD2 (5 bases). Germline V gives CDR1 SGHTA, CDR2 FQGNSA. Between the trimmed V and J ends, which lost 4 bases and 0 bases, there was a span of 12 bases. The CDR3 runs to 16 residues. CDR3 region: CASSSGGSANTGELFF. The CDR3 DNA reads as TGTGCCAGCAGCTCCGGTGGTAGCGCGAACACCGGGGAGCTGTTTTTT.

This chain links TRBV5-6 with TRBJ1-2; 12 bases match TRBD1. The CDR3 has 16 residues. Looked up from germline, CDR1 is SGHDT and CDR2 is YYEEEE. V lost 2 bases and J lost 4; bases outside the gene matches: 6. The DNA for the CDR3 is TGTGCCAGCAGCTTTAGGGACAGGGGGCGCGGCTATGGCTACACCTTC. It translates to CASSFRDRGRGYGYTF.